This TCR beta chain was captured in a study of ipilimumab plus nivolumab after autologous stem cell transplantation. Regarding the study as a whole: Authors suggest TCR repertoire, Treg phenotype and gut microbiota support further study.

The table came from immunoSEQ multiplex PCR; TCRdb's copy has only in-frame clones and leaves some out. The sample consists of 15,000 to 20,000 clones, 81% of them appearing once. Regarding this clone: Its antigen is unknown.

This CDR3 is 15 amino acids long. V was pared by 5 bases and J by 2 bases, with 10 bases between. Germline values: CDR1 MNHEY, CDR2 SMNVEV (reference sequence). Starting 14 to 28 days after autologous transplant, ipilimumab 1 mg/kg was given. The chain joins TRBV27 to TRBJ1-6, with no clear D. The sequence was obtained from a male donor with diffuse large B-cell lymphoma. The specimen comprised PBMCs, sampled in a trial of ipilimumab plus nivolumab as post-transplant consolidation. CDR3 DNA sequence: TGTGCCAGCAGTCCCCGGGTCACCTATAATTCACCCCTCCACTTT. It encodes CASSPRVTYNSPLHF.